The 5 T cell receptor beta chains given below trace back to one sample, sequenced in a study of breast tumors, draining lymph nodes, adjacent tissues. TCRdb passed the multiplex PCR reads through MiXCR, listing each CDR3 protein once. The sample contains roughly 80,000 distinct CDR3 sequences, roughly 19% of which appear only once. Breast cancer patients provided tissue from their axillary draining lymph nodes. The sample was axillary lymph node tissue. The receptors were sampled from a female donor with breast cancer. Some clones in this sample may be carry-over from other donors' samples.

This clonotype was picked up many times. The V and J genes are TRBV6-5 and TRBJ2-5; a possible D gene is TRBD1 (5 bases). The germline V gene encodes CDR1 MNHEY and CDR2 SVGAGI. CDR3 length: 12 residues. V was pared by 2 bases and J by 4 bases, with 5 bases between. CDR3 coding DNA: TGTGCCAGCAGTTACGACAGAGAGACCCAGTACTTC. Its protein product is CASSYDRETQYF.

The table lists this clonotype with many counts. V usage is TRBV6-1 and J usage is TRBJ2-5; TRBD1 might be the D (6 bases). Between the trimmed V and J ends, which lost 7 bases and 2 bases, there was a span of 14 bases. The CDR3 has 14 residues. Germline CDR1 is MNHNS and CDR2 is SASEGT. The CDR3, as DNA: TGTGCCAGCAACGGCAGGGGAGCACAAGAGACCCAGTACTTC. Translated, it gives CASNGRGAQETQYF.

The table lists this clonotype with many counts. The rearrangement joins TRBV20-1 to TRBJ2-1, with 14 nucleotides matching TRBD2. Unmatched junction bases numbered 12, after V lost 4 bases and J lost 7 bases. The CDR3 covers 17 residues. CDR1 is DFQATT and CDR2 is SNEGSKA in the germline V gene (reference sequence). The CDR3 region is CSATGLAGEGARNEQFF. CDR3 nucleotides: TGCAGTGCTACGGGACTAGCGGGAGAGGGGGCGAGAAATGAGCAGTTCTTC.

This clonotype was seen many times. The rearrangement links TRBV6-5 to TRBJ1-4, with D hard to call. The V gene lost 5 bases and the J gene lost 7 bases, with 11 bases spanning the gap. This CDR3 is 13 amino acids long. CDR1 and CDR2 (germline): MNHEY, SVGAGI. CDR3 coding DNA: TGTGCCAGCAGTCGGACTGTGGGTGAAAAACTGTTTTTT. Protein product: CASSRTVGEKLFF.

The rearrangement uses TRBV7-2 and TRBJ2-4; perhaps TRBD2 as D (6 bases). V lost 0 bases to trimming and J lost 4 bases, with 7 bases between them. The CDR3 runs to 14 residues. The germline gives CDR1 SGHTA, CDR2 FQGNSA. CDR3 loop: CASSLASGKNIQYF. The DNA for the CDR3 is TGTGCCAGCAGCTTAGCTAGCGGTAAAAACATTCAGTACTTC.